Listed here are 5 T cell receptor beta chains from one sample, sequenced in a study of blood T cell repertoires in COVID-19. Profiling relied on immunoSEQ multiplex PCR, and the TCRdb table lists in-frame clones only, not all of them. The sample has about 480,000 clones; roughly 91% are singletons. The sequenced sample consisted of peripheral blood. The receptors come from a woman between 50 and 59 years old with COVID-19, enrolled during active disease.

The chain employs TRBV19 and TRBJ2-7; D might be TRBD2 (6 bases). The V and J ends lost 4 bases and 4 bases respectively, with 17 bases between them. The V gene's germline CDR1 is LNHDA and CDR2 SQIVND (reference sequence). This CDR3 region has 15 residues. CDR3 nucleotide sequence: TGTGCCAGTAGTAATATCGGGGGTATAGGGTACGAGCAGTACTTC. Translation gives CASSNIGGIGYEQYF.

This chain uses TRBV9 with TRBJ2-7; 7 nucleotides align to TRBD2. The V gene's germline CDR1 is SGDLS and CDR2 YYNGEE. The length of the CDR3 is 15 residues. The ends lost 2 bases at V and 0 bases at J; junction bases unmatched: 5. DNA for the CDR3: TGTGCCAGCAGCGTCGGGGGGACGGACTCCTACGAGCAGTACTTC. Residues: CASSVGGTDSYEQYF.

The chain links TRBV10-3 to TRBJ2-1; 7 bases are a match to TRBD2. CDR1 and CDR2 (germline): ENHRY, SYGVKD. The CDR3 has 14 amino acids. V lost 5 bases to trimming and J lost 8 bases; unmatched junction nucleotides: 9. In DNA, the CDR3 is TGTGCCATCAGTCCTCTTGGGGGGGTCGATGAGCAGTTCTTC. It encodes CAISPLGGVDEQFF.

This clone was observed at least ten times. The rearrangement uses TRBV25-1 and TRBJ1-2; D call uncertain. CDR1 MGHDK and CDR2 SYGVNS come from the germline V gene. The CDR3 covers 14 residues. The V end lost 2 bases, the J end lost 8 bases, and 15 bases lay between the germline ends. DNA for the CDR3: TGTGCCAGCAGTGAACCTGTAGCTTTAGAAGGCTACACCTTC. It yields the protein CASSEPVALEGYTF.

CDR3 in DNA: TGTGCCAGCAGCCCCGGGACAGGACACTATGGCTACACCTTC. This translates into CASSPGTGHYGYTF. The J gene is TRBJ1-2, the V gene TRBV2; TRBD1 aligns across 8 bases. CDR3 length equals 14 residues. J gave up 3 bases and V 6 bases, and 6 bases lay outside the gene matches. Germline loops: CDR1 SNHLY, CDR2 FYNNEI.